This TCR beta chain was sequenced during a study of OX40 agonist ivuxolimab in advanced cancers. At the level of the study: Ivuxolimab, an agonistic anti-OX40 (CD134) antibody, was given to patients. The patients received ivuxolimab by intravenous route every 2 weeks at 0.01 to 10 mg/kg. Averaging 60 years in age, with a range of roughly 20 to 90, the cohort was about 83% male.

The count of this clone is one. The protocol was immunoSEQ multiplex PCR, while the TCRdb copy is restricted to in-frame clones and leaves out a portion. The profile shows some 9,800 clones, more than 60% of them singletons. The sequenced sample was CD4+ or CD8+ T cells sorted from blood, obtained in a trial of the OX40 agonist ivuxolimab. The receptor's source is an adult with an advanced solid tumor such as melanoma, head and neck, liver or kidney cancer.

The CDR3 region is CASSEDRGPDTQYF. CDR3 nucleotide sequence: TGTGCCAGCAGTGAAGACAGGGGGCCAGATACGCAGTATTTT. The chain uses TRBV6-1 and TRBJ2-3; 9 bases align to TRBD1. Unmatched junction bases numbered 0, after V lost 1 base and J lost 4 bases. The germline V gene encodes CDR1 MNHNS and CDR2 SASEGT. The CDR3 has 14 amino acids.